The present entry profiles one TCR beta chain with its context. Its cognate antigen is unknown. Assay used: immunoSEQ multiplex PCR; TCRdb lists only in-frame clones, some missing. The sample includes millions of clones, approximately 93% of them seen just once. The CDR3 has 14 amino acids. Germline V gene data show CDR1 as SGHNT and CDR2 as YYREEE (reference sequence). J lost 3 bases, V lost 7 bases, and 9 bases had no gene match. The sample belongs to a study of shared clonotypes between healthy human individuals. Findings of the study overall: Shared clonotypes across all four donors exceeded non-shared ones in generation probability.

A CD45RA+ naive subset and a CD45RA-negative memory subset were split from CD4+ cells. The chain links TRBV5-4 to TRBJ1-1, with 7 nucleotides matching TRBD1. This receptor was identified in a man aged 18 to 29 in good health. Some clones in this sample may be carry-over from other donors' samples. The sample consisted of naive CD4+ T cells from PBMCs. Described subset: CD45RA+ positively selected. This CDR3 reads CASYHRGGDTEAFF. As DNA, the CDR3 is TGTGCCAGCTATCACAGGGGAGGGGACACTGAAGCTTTCTTT.